This TCR beta chain was sequenced in a study of T cell responses to AZD1222 COVID-19 vaccine. Points from the study as a whole: Most donors were white British and more were female, and clonal diversity was possibly underestimated. Spike-wide vaccine-associated CD4 TCRs dominated at 160-218 and 743-854. With two AZD1222 doses given, Spike-specific TCR breadth and depth both rose.

About this clone itself: The antigen is undetermined.

Germline CDR1 reads KGHSH; CDR2 reads LQKENI. After removal of 0 bases from V and 3 bases from J, the junction contained 16 bases not matched to a gene. The CDR3 runs 21 residues. Sequencing was performed with immunoSEQ multiplex PCR; in TCRdb, only in-frame clones are kept and a portion is missing. The sample has about 190,000 clones; just over 90% are singletons. J is TRBJ2-5 and V is TRBV18, with 13 bases lining up with TRBD2. This clonotype originated in an adult who received the MenACWY meningococcal vaccine as a control. Sequences were derived from peripheral blood, sampled 28 days after the second dose of the MenACWY control vaccine. The CDR3 DNA reads TGTGCCAGCTCACCACCTACAAGTGGGACTAGCGGGATAGGGATCGAAGAGACCCAGTACTTC. Translated, it gives CASSPPTSGTSGIGIEETQYF.